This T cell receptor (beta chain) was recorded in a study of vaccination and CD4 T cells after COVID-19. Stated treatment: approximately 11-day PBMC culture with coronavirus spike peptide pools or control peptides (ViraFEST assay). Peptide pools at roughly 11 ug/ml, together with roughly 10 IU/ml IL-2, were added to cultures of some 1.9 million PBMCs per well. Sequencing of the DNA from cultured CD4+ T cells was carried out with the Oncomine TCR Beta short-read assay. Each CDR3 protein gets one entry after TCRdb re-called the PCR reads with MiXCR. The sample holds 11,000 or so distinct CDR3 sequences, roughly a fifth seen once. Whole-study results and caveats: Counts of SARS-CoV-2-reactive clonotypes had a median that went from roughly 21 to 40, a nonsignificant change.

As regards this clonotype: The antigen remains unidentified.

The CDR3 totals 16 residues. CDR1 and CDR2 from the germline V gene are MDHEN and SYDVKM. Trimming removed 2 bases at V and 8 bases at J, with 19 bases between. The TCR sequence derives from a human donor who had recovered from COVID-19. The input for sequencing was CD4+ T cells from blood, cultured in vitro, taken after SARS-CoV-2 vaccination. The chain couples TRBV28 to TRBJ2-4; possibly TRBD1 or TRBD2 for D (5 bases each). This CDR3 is CASSLGGAGPGDIQYF. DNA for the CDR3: TGTGCCAGCAGTTTAGGGGGAGCAGGCCCCGGGGACATTCAGTACTTC.